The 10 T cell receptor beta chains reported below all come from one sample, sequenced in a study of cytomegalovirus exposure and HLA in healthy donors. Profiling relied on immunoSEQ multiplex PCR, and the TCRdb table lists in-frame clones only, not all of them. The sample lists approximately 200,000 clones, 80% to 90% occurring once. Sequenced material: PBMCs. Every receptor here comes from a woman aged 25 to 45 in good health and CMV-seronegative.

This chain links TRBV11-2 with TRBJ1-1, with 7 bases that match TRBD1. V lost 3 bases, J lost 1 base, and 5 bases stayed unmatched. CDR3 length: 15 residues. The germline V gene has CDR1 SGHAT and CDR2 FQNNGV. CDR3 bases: TGTGCCAGCAGCTTTCAGGGGGTTGGGAACACTGAAGCTTTCTTT. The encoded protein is CASSFQGVGNTEAFF.

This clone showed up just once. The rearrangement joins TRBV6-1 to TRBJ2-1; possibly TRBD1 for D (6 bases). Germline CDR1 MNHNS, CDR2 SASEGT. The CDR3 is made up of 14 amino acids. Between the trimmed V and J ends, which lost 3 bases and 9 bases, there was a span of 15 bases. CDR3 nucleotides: TGTGCCAGCAGTGATTACACAGGGAGTAGTGAGCAGTTCTTC. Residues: CASSDYTGSSEQFF.

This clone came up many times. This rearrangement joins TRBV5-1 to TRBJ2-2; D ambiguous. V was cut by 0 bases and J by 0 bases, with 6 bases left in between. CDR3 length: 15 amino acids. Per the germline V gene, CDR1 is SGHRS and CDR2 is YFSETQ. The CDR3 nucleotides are TGCGCCAGCAGCTTGGACGGGTCGAACACCGGGGAGCTGTTTTTT. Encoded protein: CASSLDGSNTGELFF. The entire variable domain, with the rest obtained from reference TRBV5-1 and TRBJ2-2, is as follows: KAGVTQTPRYLIKTRGQQVTLSCSPISGHRSVSWYQQTPGQGLQFLFEYFSETQRNKGNFPGRFSGRQFSNSRSEMNVSTLELGDSALYLCASSLDGSNTGELFFGEGSRLTVL.

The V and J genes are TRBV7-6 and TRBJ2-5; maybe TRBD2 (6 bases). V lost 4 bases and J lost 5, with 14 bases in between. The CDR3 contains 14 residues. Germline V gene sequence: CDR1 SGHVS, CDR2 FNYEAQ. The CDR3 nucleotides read TGTGCCAGCAGCTCCTGGGGGGAACGGGAGACCCAGTACTTC. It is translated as CASSSWGERETQYF.

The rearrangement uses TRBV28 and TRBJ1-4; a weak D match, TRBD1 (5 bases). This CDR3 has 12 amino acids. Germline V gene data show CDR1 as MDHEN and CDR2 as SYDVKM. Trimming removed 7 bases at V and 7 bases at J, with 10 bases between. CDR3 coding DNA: TGTGCCAGCACACGCCAGGGTGAAAAACTGTTTTTT. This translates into CASTRQGEKLFF.

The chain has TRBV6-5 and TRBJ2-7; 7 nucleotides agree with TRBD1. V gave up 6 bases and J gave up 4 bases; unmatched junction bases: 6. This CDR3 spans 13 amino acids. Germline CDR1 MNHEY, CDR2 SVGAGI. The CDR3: CASRKGQNYEQYF. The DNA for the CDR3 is TGTGCCAGCAGGAAGGGACAGAATTACGAGCAGTACTTC.

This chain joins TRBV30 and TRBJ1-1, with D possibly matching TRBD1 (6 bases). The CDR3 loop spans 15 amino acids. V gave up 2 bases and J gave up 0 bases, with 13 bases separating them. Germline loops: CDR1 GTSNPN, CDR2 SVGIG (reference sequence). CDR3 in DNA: TGTGCCTGGAGTTCGCGGACAGCAATGAACACTGAAGCTTTCTTT. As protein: CAWSSRTAMNTEAFF.

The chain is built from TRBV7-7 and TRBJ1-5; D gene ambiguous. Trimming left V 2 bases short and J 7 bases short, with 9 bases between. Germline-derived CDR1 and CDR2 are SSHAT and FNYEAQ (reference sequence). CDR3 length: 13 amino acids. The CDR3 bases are TGTGCCAGCAGCTTACAAGCGGGCCAGCCCCAGCATTTT. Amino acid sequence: CASSLQAGQPQHF.

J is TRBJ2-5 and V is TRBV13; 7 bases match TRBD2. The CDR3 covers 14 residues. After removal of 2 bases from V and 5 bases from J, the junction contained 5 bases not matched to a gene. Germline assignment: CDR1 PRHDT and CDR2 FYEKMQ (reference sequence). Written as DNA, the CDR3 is TGTGCCAGCAGCTTAAACGGGGGAGGGGAGACCCAGTACTTC. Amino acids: CASSLNGGGETQYF. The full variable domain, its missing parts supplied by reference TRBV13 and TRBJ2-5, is AAGVIQSPRHLIKEKRETATLKCYPIPRHDTVYWYQQGPGQDPQFLISFYEKMQSDKGSIPDRFSAQQFSDYHSELNMSSLELGDSALYFCASSLNGGGETQYFGPGTRLLVL.

CDR3: CASSWGQGPYEQYF. The CDR3 DNA is TGCGCCAGCAGCTGGGGACAGGGACCCTACGAGCAGTACTTC. The V and J genes are TRBV5-1 and TRBJ2-7, with 9 bases fitting TRBD1. The V and J ends lost 3 bases and 2 bases, in that order; junction bases with no gene match: 3. CDR1 is SGHRS and CDR2 is YFSETQ in the germline V gene. CDR3 length: 14 amino acids.